The rows below give T cell receptor beta chains drawn from one sample of a study of Graves' ophthalmopathy and Graves' hyperthyroidism. MiXCR was run by TCRdb on the multiplex PCR reads, yielding one entry per CDR3 protein. This table has around 1.1 million distinct CDR3 sequences, 35% to 45% appearing once. Sequencing used peripheral blood or thyroid tissue (not recorded which). Receptors were obtained from an adult man with Graves' hyperthyroidism. The CDR3 runs from the conserved cysteine through the conserved F or W. The order of the fields is J gene, V gene, clone size, CDR3 protein. Not every row has a clone size; where given, it reads once, few, many or a size class.

>TRBJ2-7|TRBV6-1|few
CASSEAMTGPTSVNEQYF
>TRBJ1-4|TRBV6-2/TRBV6-3|few
CASTWTGNNEKLFF
>TRBJ1-6|TRBV7-2|few
CASSRMGLRDSPLHF
>TRBJ2-2|TRBV15|many
CATSSGTGGTYELFF
>TRBJ1-6|TRBV12-3/TRBV12-4|.
CASRQSYNSPLHF
>TRBJ2-5|TRBV5-1|many
CASSRDRKETQYF
>TRBJ1-2|TRBV2|.
CARLGTARRVGYTF
>TRBJ2-6|TRBV29-1|.
CSAEGDSGRTF
>TRBJ2-5|TRBV9|few
CASSVGQQGAWETQYF
>TRBJ1-5|TRBV12-3/TRBV12-4|few
CASSPPRDSQPQHF
>TRBJ2-5|TRBV5-8|many
CASSPRSGETQYF
>TRBJ2-5|TRBV20-1|.
CSAPGQGASETQYF
>TRBJ1-1|TRBV4-3|.
CASSQADNTEAFF
>TRBJ2-5|TRBV5-8|.
CASCLNGGPETQYF
>TRBJ1-3|TRBV20-1|few
CSAPTTGKGGNTIYF
>TRBJ1-1|TRBV29-1|many
CSGGGTNTEAFF
>TRBJ1-5|TRBV29-1|many
CSAGDKAKGQPQHF
>TRBJ1-4|TRBV6-1|few
CASRGRSGANEKLFF
>TRBJ2-5|TRBV7-8|.
CASSPRAGAPQETQYF
>TRBJ2-7|TRBV12-3/TRBV12-4|many
CASSRPRGSYEQYF
>TRBJ1-1|TRBV5-8|few
CASSLNYRDRRLNTEAFF
>TRBJ2-5|TRBV29-1|.
CSVDSGQGVETQYF
>TRBJ1-5|TRBV20-1|.
CSAGTGDGGQPQHF
>TRBJ1-3|TRBV7-9|many
CASSYTATRSGNTIYF
>TRBJ2-5|TRBV12-3/TRBV12-4|.
CASTARDSFQETQYF
>TRBJ2-6|TRBV20-1|many
CSAKGRGGPGANVLTF
>TRBJ2-5|TRBV6-5|many
CASSTQATQYF
>TRBJ2-6|TRBV19|.
CASKLEGTAGANVLTF
>TRBJ1-5|TRBV19|many
CASSPGRRQPQHF
>TRBJ2-7|TRBV24-1|.
CATSDPGTSGYAQYF
>TRBJ1-2|TRBV11-2|many
CASSSGPGQKF
>TRBJ2-7|TRBV20-1|.
CSATASDGFERYEQYF
>TRBJ1-2|TRBV7-2|many
CASNPQWGSDGYTF
>TRBJ2-5|TRBV12-3/TRBV12-4|many
CASSLGQIQETQYF
>TRBJ2-2|TRBV2|few
CASSENAANTGELFF
>TRBJ1-2|TRBV10-3|.
CAISAVAGVWAEYYGYTF
>TRBJ2-7|TRBV20-1|.
CSAQVVAGVGSYEQYF
>TRBJ2-7|TRBV29-1|.
CSGAGGEQYF
>TRBJ2-2|TRBV9|.
CASSDTTNTGELFF
>TRBJ2-2|TRBV14|few
CASSHTGTGGTGELFF
>TRBJ1-2|TRBV11-2|once
CASSLGRGGYYGYTF
>TRBJ2-7|TRBV15|.
CATSRRGLSAYEQYF
>TRBJ1-4|TRBV12-3/TRBV12-4|few
CASSFGTGGEKLFF
>TRBJ2-5|TRBV5-1|few
CASSLAIWQGQETQYF
>TRBJ1-5|TRBV2|many
CASSEQAGNQPQHF
>TRBJ1-5|TRBV12-3/TRBV12-4|.
CASSPRSGVQPQHF
>TRBJ1-2|TRBV19|.
CASRDRSDGYTF
>TRBJ1-2|TRBV6-5|few
CASSYSRDRVNGYTF
>TRBJ1-4|TRBV7-2|many
CASSLADREKTNEKLFF
>TRBJ2-7|TRBV20-1|.
CSARDGGGGGPTYEQYF
>TRBJ2-7|TRBV5-1|many
CASSWTGSGGYEQYF
>TRBJ2-5|TRBV2|many
CASSVGGSQETQYF
>TRBJ2-7|TRBV11-2|.
CASGQGLAETYEQYF
>TRBJ2-7|TRBV24-1|many
CATSDLGGSRALGEQYF
>TRBJ1-5|TRBV20-1|.
CSARDFANQPQHF
>TRBJ1-5|TRBV14|many
CASSHRGNNQPQHF
>TRBJ2-7|TRBV6-6|.
CASSLGRNYYEQYF
>TRBJ1-1|TRBV20-1|few
CSASKGTLAKHGFF
>TRBJ1-4|TRBV12-3/TRBV12-4|few
CASRPSGVGEKLFF